Below, 5 T cell receptor beta chains from the same sample are listed, as sequenced in a study of regulatory T cells in long-lasting Graves disease. The time point here: newly diagnosed GD, antithyroid drugs for less than 3 months. The TCR library was made from RNA that had been extracted from PBMCs in TRIzol. Arm-PCR of CDR3 regions with iRepertoire HTBI primers generated TCR beta libraries. One entry per CDR3 protein results from TCRdb running MiXCR on the multiplex PCR reads. The sample yields 250,000 to 300,000 distinct CDR3 sequences, about 20% seen once. These same records also appear under a second study, on T cells in Graves' hyperthyroidism and ophthalmopathy.

Sequenced here: peripheral blood mononuclear cells (PBMCs), sampled at new diagnosis, from a patient treated with antithyroid drugs. The origin of the receptors is a woman aged 25 to 39 with Graves disease.

The rearrangement links TRBV5-4 to TRBJ2-4; D gene ambiguous. Germline V lookup: CDR1 SGHNT, CDR2 YYREEE (reference sequence). CDR3 length equals 16 residues. V shed 7 bases and J shed 0 bases, with 17 bases lying between them. The CDR3 region has the DNA TGTGCCAGCCCCTTGGACGGAGCCTTAGCCAAAAACATTCAGTACTTC. Its translation: CASPLDGALAKNIQYF.

This clonotype came up many times. The chain recombines TRBV2 with TRBJ2-7, with D possibly matching TRBD1 (5 bases). The CDR3 is 12 amino acids. CDR1 and CDR2 from the germline V gene are SNHLY and FYNNEI. Trimming took off 7 bases at V and 7 bases at J, with 14 bases between the two ends. The DNA of the CDR3 is TGTGCCAGCAACGACAGAACTACGGAGCAGTACTTC. Translating gives CASNDRTTEQYF.

The chain has TRBV19 and TRBJ1-2; D is unclear. V dropped 11 bases and J dropped 4 bases, with 17 bases sitting between them. From germline, CDR1 is LNHDA and CDR2 SQIVND (reference sequence). CDR3 length equals 13 residues. The CDR3 bases are TGTGCCGTAGGCGGGGATCAAGGCTATGGCTACACCTTC. Protein product: CAVGGDQGYGYTF. Filled out from reference TRBV19 and TRBJ1-2, the complete variable domain reads DGGITQSPKYLFRKEGQNVTLSCEQNLNHDAMYWYRQDPGQGLRLIYYSQIVNDFQKGDIAEGYSVSREKKESFPLTVTSAQKNPTAFYLCAVGGDQGYGYTFGSGTRLTVV.

This clonotype was found many times. The chain uses TRBV6-1 and TRBJ2-2; no firm D call. This CDR3 spans 15 amino acids. V was clipped by 6 bases and J by 3 bases, with 14 bases between them. Germline values: CDR1 MNHNS, CDR2 SASEGT. CDR3 amino acids: CASRTTPLYTGELFF. CDR3 bases: TGTGCCAGCAGAACGACACCTCTATACACCGGGGAGCTGTTTTTT.

Ten or more counts support this clonotype. The CDR3 is CASSPVRGYTF. The CDR3 nucleotides are TGTGCCAGCAGCCCTGTCCGTGGCTACACCTTC. This rearrangement joins TRBV11-2 to TRBJ1-2, with no clear D. V was trimmed by 5 bases and J by 7 bases, leaving 8 bases between them. Germline V CDR1 and CDR2: SGHAT, FQNNGV. This CDR3 is 11 amino acids long.